These T cell receptor beta chains were read from a single sample in a study of blood T cell repertoires in COVID-19. Using immunoSEQ multiplex PCR, the repertoire was profiled, and TCRdb retains in-frame clones only, with some absent. The data contain a few hundred thousand clones, roughly 89% of them singletons. The sequenced sample consisted of PBMCs or T cells enriched from blood (not recorded which). The origin of the receptors is a woman aged 45-60 years who had been exposed to COVID-19. Each CDR3 is given with its conserved first and last residue. D genes are given only for firm matches. Rows give clone size only sometimes, using once, few, many, or a class for an expanded clone.

D gene | J gene | clone size | V gene | CDR3 length | CDR3 DNA | CDR3 protein
TRBD1 | TRBJ2-3 | - | TRBV6-5 | 11 | TGTGCCAGCAGTCGACAGGGGATGCAGTATTTT | CASSRQGMQYF
TRBD1 | TRBJ1-2 | - | TRBV28 | 12 | TGTGCCAGCAGGGACAGGGGGCTGGGCTACACCTTC | CASRDRGLGYTF
- | TRBJ1-1 | - | TRBV7-9 | 12 | TGTGCCAGCAGCCACGGACAGTCTGAAGCTTTCTTT | CASSHGQSEAFF
TRBD2 | TRBJ2-7 | - | TRBV7-6 | 17 | TGTGCCAGCAGCTTAGAGATTGCTAGCGGGGGATCGGGGGAGCAGTACTTC | CASSLEIASGGSGEQYF
TRBD1 | TRBJ1-5 | - | TRBV3-1/TRBV3-2 | 15 | TGTGCCAGCAGCCAAGATCGGCAGGGGGCTCAGCCCCAGCATTTT | CASSQDRQGAQPQHF
- | TRBJ2-2 | - | TRBV2 | 16 | TGTGCCAGCAACCGGGGGACCGGCGCGAACACCGGGGAGCTGTTTTTT | CASNRGTGANTGELFF
TRBD2 | TRBJ2-3 | once | TRBV3-1/TRBV3-2 | 19 | TGTGCCAGCAGCCAAGGGGGAAGGACTAGCGGGGCTAGCACAGATACGCAGTATTTT | CASSQGGRTSGASTDTQYF
TRBD1 | TRBJ2-7 | - | TRBV18 | 15 | TGTGCCAGCTCACGAGGGACAGGGAACTCCTACGAGCAGTACTTC | CASSRGTGNSYEQYF
- | TRBJ1-5 | - | TRBV21-1 | 14 | TGTGCCAGTCCCTGGACGGGGGGCAATCAGCCCCAGCATTTT | CASPWTGGNQPQHF
- | TRBJ1-2 | - | TRBV3-1/TRBV3-2 | 14 | TGTGCCAGCAGCCAAGTAGGGGCGCACTATGGCTACACCTTC | CASSQVGAHYGYTF
TRBD2 | TRBJ2-1 | - | TRBV7-2 | 16 | TGTGCCAGCAGCTTAGAAGGTAGCGGGGGTTACAATGAGCAGTTCTTC | CASSLEGSGGYNEQFF
TRBD1 | TRBJ1-4 | - | TRBV6-5 | 13 | TGTGCCAGCCGAGGGGGCACTAATGAAAAACTGTTTTTT | CASRGGTNEKLFF
- | TRBJ2-3 | - | TRBV5-4 | 14 | TGTGCCAGCAGTCCCGGGGGTATCGTTGTTACGCAGTATTTT | CASSPGGIVVTQYF
- | TRBJ1-2 | - | TRBV14 | 14 | TGTGCCAGCATATCGGGGTCAAGGAACTATGGCTACACCTTC | CASISGSRNYGYTF
- | TRBJ1-2 | - | TRBV6-1 | 13 | TGTGCCAGCAGTGAAGCGGGCCCATTAGGCTACACCTTC | CASSEAGPLGYTF
- | TRBJ1-5 | - | TRBV2 | 14 | TGTGCCAGCAGTGATACGCTCACTAATCAGCCCCAGCATTTT | CASSDTLTNQPQHF
TRBD1 | TRBJ1-1 | - | TRBV28 | 14 | TGTGCCAGCAGGCCGGGACAGAGGAACACTGAAGCTTTCTTT | CASRPGQRNTEAFF
- | TRBJ2-7 | - | TRBV6-5 | 13 | TGTGCCAGCACCTCGGACTCCACCTACGAGCAGTACTTC | CASTSDSTYEQYF
- | TRBJ2-1 | - | TRBV19 | 14 | TGTGCCACCAGTAATCCGGGGGGCCTTAATGAGCAGTTCTTC | CATSNPGGLNEQFF
- | TRBJ1-1 | - | TRBV7-2 | 12 | TGTGCCAGCAGTTACTCCGGGACTGAAGCTTTCTTT | CASSYSGTEAFF
- | TRBJ2-2 | - | TRBV5-1 | 12 | TGCGCCAGCAGCGTACAGGAATGGGAGCTGTTTTTT | CASSVQEWELFF
- | TRBJ2-3 | - | TRBV5-1 | 14 | TGCGCCAGCAGCTTGCAGGATTACACAGATACGCAGTATTTT | CASSLQDYTDTQYF
TRBD2 | TRBJ2-2 | - | TRBV10-2 | 15 | TGCGCCAGCAGAACTAGCGGAGGGCGTCACGGGGAGCTGTTTTTT | CASRTSGGRHGELFF
- | TRBJ2-7 | - | TRBV9 | 15 | TGTGCCAGCAGCCCCCAGGGCGGGACCATCTACGAGCAGTACTTC | CASSPQGGTIYEQYF
- | TRBJ1-3 | - | TRBV18 | 13 | TGTGCCAGCTCACCGGCAAGAGGAAACACCATATATTTT | CASSPARGNTIYF
TRBD1 | TRBJ2-6 | - | TRBV9 | 18 | TGTGCCAGCAGCGTGACCGGGACAGCAAACTCTGGGGCCAACGTCCTGACTTTC | CASSVTGTANSGANVLTF
- | TRBJ1-6 | - | TRBV3-1/TRBV3-2 | 16 | TGTGCCAGCAGCCAAGATCCCAGGACCTATAATTCACCCCTCCACTTT | CASSQDPRTYNSPLHF
- | TRBJ1-6 | - | TRBV21-1 | 11 | TGTGCCAGGATCCCGGGTTCACCCCTCCACTTT | CARIPGSPLHF
TRBD1 | TRBJ2-2 | - | TRBV7-9 | 19 | TGTGCCAGCAGCTCTATACCGGGACAGGGCGGAGAGAGGACCGGGGAGCTGTTTTTT | CASSSIPGQGGERTGELFF
- | TRBJ1-2 | - | TRBV20-1 | 13 | TGCAGTGCTAGTCGAGCAGGGATTGGCGGCTACACCTTC | CSASRAGIGGYTF
- | TRBJ2-3 | - | TRBV5-1 | 14 | TGCGCCAGCAGCAACGGACTCAGCACAGATACGCAGTATTTT | CASSNGLSTDTQYF
TRBD1 | TRBJ1-4 | - | TRBV3-1/TRBV3-2 | 14 | TGTGCCAGCAGCCGGACAGGCGGTAATGAAAAACTGTTTTTT | CASSRTGGNEKLFF
- | TRBJ1-2 | - | TRBV13 | 12 | TGTGCCAGCAGCCCCGGGGGCTATGGCTACACCTTC | CASSPGGYGYTF
- | TRBJ2-5 | - | TRBV20-1 | 10 | TGCAGTGCTCTTCAAGAGACCCAGTACTTC | CSALQETQYF
- | TRBJ1-5 | - | TRBV19 | 16 | TGTGCCAGTAGCACATTCGGGGGGACGGGCAATCAGCCCCAGCATTTT | CASSTFGGTGNQPQHF
- | TRBJ1-2 | - | TRBV6-5 | 13 | TGTGCCAGCGGCCCTTGGGGGCCCTATGGCTACACCTTC | CASGPWGPYGYTF
- | TRBJ1-5 | - | TRBV19 | 16 | TGTGCCAGTAGTATAGAGCACAGGGTGGGGGATCAGCCCCAGCATTTT | CASSIEHRVGDQPQHF
- | TRBJ1-1 | - | TRBV28 | 12 | TGTGCCAGCACCAAGGAGGACACTGAAGCTTTCTTT | CASTKEDTEAFF
- | TRBJ1-1 | - | TRBV7-9 | 14 | TGTGCCAGCAGCCCCGGGGGGCTAGACACTGAAGCTTTCTTT | CASSPGGLDTEAFF
TRBD2 | TRBJ2-2 | - | TRBV6-1 | 14 | TGTGCCAGCAGTGAAAGCGGGGGGACCGGGGAGCTGTTTTTT | CASSESGGTGELFF
TRBD2 | TRBJ2-3 | - | TRBV15 | 16 | TGTGCCACCAGCAGGGCTAGCGGGGGGGGCACAGATACGCAGTATTTT | CATSRASGGGTDTQYF
- | TRBJ1-3 | - | TRBV5-1 | 16 | TGCGCCAGCAGCTGGGACGGCGGGGGGTCTGGAAACACCATATATTTT | CASSWDGGGSGNTIYF
TRBD1 | TRBJ1-1 | once | TRBV5-1 | 16 | TGCGCCAGCAGCTTCCGGGACAGGACTACGAACACTGAAGCTTTCTTT | CASSFRDRTTNTEAFF
- | TRBJ2-1 | - | TRBV5-1 | 13 | TGCGCCAGCAGACCGAGACAGAACAATGAGCAGTTCTTC | CASRPRQNNEQFF
TRBD1 | TRBJ2-7 | once | TRBV19 | 13 | TGTGCCAGTGATTCCGGACAGGGAGGAGAGCAGTACTTC | CASDSGQGGEQYF
- | TRBJ1-1 | - | TRBV7-9 | 15 | TGTGCCAGCAGCTCCCCCGAGGGCAGCTACACTGAAGCTTTCTTT | CASSSPEGSYTEAFF
TRBD1 | TRBJ1-1 | few | TRBV2 | 14 | TGTGCCAGCAGTGCCAGGGGGCGAGACACTGAAGCTTTCTTT | CASSARGRDTEAFF
TRBD1 | TRBJ1-1 | - | TRBV10-3 | 14 | TGTGCCATCAGTGTGGGACAGCCGAACACTGAAGCTTTCTTT | CAISVGQPNTEAFF
- | TRBJ1-1 | - | TRBV18 | 14 | TGTGCCAGCTCACCAGGGGCGGAGAACACTGAAGCTTTCTTT | CASSPGAENTEAFF
TRBD1 | TRBJ2-7 | - | TRBV7-9 | 15 | TGTGCCAGCAGCTTAGCGGGCCAGGGGGCATACGAGCAGTACTTC | CASSLAGQGAYEQYF
TRBD2 | TRBJ2-3 | - | TRBV27 | 14 | TGTGCCAGCAGGGGACTAATGGGGACAGATACGCAGTATTTT | CASRGLMGTDTQYF
- | TRBJ2-5 | - | TRBV18 | 14 | TGTGCCAGCTCACGTCCGGGGGGCCCGGAGACCCAGTACTTC | CASSRPGGPETQYF
TRBD2 | TRBJ2-7 | few | TRBV5-1 | 16 | TGCGCCAGCAGCTTGGGGGGCCCAGCGGGGTTTTACGAGCAGTACTTC | CASSLGGPAGFYEQYF
- | TRBJ1-2 | - | TRBV4-1 | 15 | TGCGCCAGCAGCCCAGTTAAGGGGGAGTCAAGTGGCTACACCTTC | CASSPVKGESSGYTF
TRBD1 | TRBJ1-1 | - | TRBV11-2 | 16 | TGTGCCAGCAGACCGACACAGGGGGCGAGGGGTACTGAAGCTTTCTTT | CASRPTQGARGTEAFF
- | TRBJ1-1 | - | TRBV15 | 16 | TGTGCCACCAGCAGAGATTTTGCGGTCTTCGACACTGAAGCTTTCTTT | CATSRDFAVFDTEAFF
- | TRBJ1-6 | - | TRBV10-3 | 13 | TGTGCCATCAGGACAAATAATAATTCACCCCTCCACTTT | CAIRTNNNSPLHF
- | TRBJ2-7 | once | TRBV6-6 | 14 | TGTGCCAGCAGACCTTGGGGGGAGTCCTACGAGCAGTACTTC | CASRPWGESYEQYF
TRBD1 | TRBJ1-3 | - | TRBV14 | 14 | TGTGCCAGCAGCCAAGGGGGACAGCGAAACACCATATATTTT | CASSQGGQRNTIYF
TRBD1 | TRBJ1-1 | - | TRBV3-1/TRBV3-2 | 15 | TGTGCCAGCAGCCACACAGGGACAGGGAACACTGAAGCTTTCTTT | CASSHTGTGNTEAFF